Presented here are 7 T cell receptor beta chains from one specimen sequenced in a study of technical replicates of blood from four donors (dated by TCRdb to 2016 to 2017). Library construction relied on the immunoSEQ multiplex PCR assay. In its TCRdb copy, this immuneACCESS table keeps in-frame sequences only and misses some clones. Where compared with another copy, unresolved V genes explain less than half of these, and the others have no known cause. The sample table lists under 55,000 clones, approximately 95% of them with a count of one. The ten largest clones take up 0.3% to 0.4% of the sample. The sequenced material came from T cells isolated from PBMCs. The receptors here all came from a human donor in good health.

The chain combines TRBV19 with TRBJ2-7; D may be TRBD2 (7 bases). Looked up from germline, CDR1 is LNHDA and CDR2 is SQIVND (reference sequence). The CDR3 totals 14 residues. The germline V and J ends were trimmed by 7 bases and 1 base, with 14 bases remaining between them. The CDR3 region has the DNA TGTGCCAGTACCGAAGGGGGGGGATCCTACGAGCAGTACTTC. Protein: CASTEGGGSYEQYF.

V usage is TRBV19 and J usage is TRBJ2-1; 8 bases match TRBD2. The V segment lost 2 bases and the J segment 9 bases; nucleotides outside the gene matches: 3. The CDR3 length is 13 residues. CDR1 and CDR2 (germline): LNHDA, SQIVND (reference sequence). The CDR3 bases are TGTGCCAGTAGTATAATAGCGGGACCTGAGCAGTTCTTC. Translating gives CASSIIAGPEQFF.

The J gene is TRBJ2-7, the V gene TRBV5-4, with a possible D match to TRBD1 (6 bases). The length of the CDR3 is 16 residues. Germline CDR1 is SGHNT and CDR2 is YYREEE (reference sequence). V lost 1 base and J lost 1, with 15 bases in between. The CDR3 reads CASSLSGGLGSYEQYF. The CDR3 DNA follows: TGTGCCAGCAGCTTGTCTGGGGGCTTGGGTTCCTACGAGCAGTACTTC.

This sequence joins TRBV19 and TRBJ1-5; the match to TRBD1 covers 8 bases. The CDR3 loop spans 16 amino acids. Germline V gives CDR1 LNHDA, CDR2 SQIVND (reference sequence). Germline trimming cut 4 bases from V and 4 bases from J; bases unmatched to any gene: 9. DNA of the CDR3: TGTGCCAGTAGTAGGGTCGGGGACAGGTCTAATCAGCCCCAGCATTTT. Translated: CASSRVGDRSNQPQHF.

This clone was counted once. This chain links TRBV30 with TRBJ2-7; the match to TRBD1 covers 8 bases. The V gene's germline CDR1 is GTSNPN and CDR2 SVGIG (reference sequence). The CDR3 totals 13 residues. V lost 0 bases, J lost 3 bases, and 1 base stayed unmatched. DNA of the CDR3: TGTGCCTGGAGTGTCGGACAGGGCTACGAGCAGTACTTC. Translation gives CAWSVGQGYEQYF. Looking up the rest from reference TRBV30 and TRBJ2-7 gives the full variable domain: SQTIHQWPATLVQPVGSPLSLECTVEGTSNPNLYWYRQAAGRGLQLLFYSVGIGQISSEVPQNLSASRPQDRQFILSSKKLLLSDSGFYLCAWSVGQGYEQYFGPGTRLTVT.

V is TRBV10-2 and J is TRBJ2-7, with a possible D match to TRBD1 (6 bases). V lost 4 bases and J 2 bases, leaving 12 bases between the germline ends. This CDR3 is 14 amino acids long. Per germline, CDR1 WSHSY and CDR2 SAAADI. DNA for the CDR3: TGCGCCAGCAGTGGGACAGCGTTGCCCTACGAGCAGTACTTC. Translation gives CASSGTALPYEQYF.

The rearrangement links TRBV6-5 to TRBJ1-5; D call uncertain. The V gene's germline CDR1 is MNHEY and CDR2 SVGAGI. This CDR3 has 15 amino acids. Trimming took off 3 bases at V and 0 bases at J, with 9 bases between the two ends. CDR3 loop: CASSYSGNSNQPQHF. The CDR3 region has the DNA TGTGCCAGCAGTTATAGTGGTAATAGCAATCAGCCCCAGCATTTT.